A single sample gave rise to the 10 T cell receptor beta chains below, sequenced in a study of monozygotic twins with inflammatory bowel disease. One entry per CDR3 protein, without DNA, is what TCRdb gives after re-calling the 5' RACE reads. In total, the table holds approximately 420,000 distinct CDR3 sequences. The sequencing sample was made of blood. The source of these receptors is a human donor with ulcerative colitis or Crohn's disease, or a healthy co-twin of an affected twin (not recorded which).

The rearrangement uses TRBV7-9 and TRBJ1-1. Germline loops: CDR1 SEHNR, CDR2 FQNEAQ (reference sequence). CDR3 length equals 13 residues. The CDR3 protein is CASSLTADTEAFF.

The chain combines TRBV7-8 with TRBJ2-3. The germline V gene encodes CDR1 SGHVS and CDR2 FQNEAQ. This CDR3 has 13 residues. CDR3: CASSPQPRDTQYF.

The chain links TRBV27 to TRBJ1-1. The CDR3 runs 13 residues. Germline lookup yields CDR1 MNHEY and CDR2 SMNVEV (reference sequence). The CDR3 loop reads CASGPLVEGKAFF.

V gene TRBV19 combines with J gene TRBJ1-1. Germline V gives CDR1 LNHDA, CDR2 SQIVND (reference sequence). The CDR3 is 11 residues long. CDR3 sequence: CASSILTEAFF.

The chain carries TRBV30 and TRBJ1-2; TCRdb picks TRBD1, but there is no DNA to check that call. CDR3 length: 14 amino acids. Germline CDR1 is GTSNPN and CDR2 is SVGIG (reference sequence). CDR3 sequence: CAWSVQGAGDGYTF. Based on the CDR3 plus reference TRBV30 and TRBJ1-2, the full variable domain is SQTIHQWPATLVQPVGSPLSLECTVEGTSNPNLYWYRQAAGRGLQLLFYSVGIGQISSEVPQNLSASRPQDRQFILSSKKLLLSDSGFYLCAWSVQGAGDGYTFGSGTRLTVV.

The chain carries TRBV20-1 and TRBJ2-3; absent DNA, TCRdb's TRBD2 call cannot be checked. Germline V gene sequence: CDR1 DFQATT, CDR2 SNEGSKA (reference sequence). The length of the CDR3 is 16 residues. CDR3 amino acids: CSASLTGLAGLNTQYF.

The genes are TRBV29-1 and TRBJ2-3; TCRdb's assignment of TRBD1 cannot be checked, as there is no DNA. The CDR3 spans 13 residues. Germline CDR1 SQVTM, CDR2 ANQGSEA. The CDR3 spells CSVFGHLTDTQYF.

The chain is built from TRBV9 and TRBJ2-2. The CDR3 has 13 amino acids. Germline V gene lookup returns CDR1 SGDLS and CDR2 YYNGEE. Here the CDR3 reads CASTAQPAGELFF.

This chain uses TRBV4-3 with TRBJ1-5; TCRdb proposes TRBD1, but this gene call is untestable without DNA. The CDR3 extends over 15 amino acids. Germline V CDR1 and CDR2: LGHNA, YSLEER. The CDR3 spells CASSQDTGENQPQHF.

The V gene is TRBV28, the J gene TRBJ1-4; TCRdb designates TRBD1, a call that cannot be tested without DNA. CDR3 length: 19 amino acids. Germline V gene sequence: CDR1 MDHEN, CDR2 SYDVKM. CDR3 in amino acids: CASTFNPGQGTSTNEKLFF.